A single sample gave rise to the 14 T cell receptor beta chains below, sequenced in a study of memory CD4+ T cells and cytomegalovirus serostatus. The sort gate was single viable CD3+CD4+CD8-CD45RO+ cells for memory CD4+ T cells. Sequencing used immunoSEQ multiplex PCR; TCRdb keeps in-frame clones, though not all of them. The table shows 50,000 to 65,000 clones, with more than 70% occurring only once. Sequencing input: memory CD4+ T cells from blood. The source of these receptors is an adult in good health and CMV-seropositive.

This chain connects TRBV11-1 to TRBJ2-1; TRBD2 aligns across 7 bases. The trim removed 5 bases at V and 10 bases at J, leaving 17 bases unmatched. Germline V gene data show CDR1 as SGHAT and CDR2 as FQDESV (reference sequence). The CDR3 has 16 residues. CDR3 sequence: CASSPRAGVYQSEQFF. DNA of the CDR3: TGTGCCAGCAGCCCACGGGCGGGGGTATACCAGAGCGAGCAGTTCTTC.

The gene calls are TRBV5-1 and TRBJ1-3; no definite D call. The CDR3 consists of 16 residues. Germline V lookup: CDR1 SGHRS, CDR2 YFSETQ. V was pared by 0 bases and J by 0 bases, with 10 bases between. CDR3 sequence: CASSLDVERSGNTIYF. In DNA form, the CDR3 reads TGCGCCAGCAGCTTGGATGTGGAACGCTCTGGAAACACCATATATTTT. The whole variable domain, remainder taken from reference TRBV5-1 and TRBJ1-3, is KAGVTQTPRYLIKTRGQQVTLSCSPISGHRSVSWYQQTPGQGLQFLFEYFSETQRNKGNFPGRFSGRQFSNSRSEMNVSTLELGDSALYLCASSLDVERSGNTIYFGEGSWLTVV.

The gene calls are TRBV29-1 and TRBJ1-2, with D perhaps matching TRBD1 (5 bases). The length of the CDR3 is 14 residues. V lost 3 bases to trimming and J lost 8 bases, with 19 bases between them. The V gene's germline CDR1 is SQVTM and CDR2 ANQGSEA. In DNA form, the CDR3 reads TGCAGCGTTGAGGAGGGCGGGGGTGAGAAGGGCTACACCTTC. Translation: CSVEEGGGEKGYTF.

A few counts support this clone. V and J are TRBV28 and TRBJ1-2, with unresolved D. The germline V gene encodes CDR1 MDHEN and CDR2 SYDVKM. This CDR3 is 11 amino acids long. V was shortened by 3 bases and J by 9 bases, with 8 bases between the two germline ends. The CDR3 DNA reads as TGTGCCAGCAGTTTGCAGAGAAGCTACACCTTC. It codes for CASSLQRSYTF.

This clone was found a few times. The V and J genes are TRBV7-2 and TRBJ2-7; D is unresolved. This CDR3 region has 14 residues. Germline V gene data show CDR1 as SGHTA and CDR2 as FQGNSA. The V end was cut by 1 base, the J end by 7 bases, with 14 bases between. CDR3: CASSLEARFMEQYF. For the CDR3, the DNA is TGTGCCAGCAGCTTAGAAGCTAGGTTCATGGAGCAGTACTTC. Variable domain in full (rest from reference TRBV7-2 and TRBJ2-7): GAGVSQSPSNKVTEKGKDVELRCDPISGHTALYWYRQSLGQGLEFLIYFQGNSAPDKSGLPSDRFSAERTGGSVSTLTIQRTQQEDSAVYLCASSLEARFMEQYFGPGTRLTVT.

The chain links TRBV5-1 to TRBJ1-6; the D is unclear. Germline CDR1 SGHRS, CDR2 YFSETQ. Trimming stripped 1 base from V and 10 bases from J, with 18 bases between. The CDR3 consists of 16 residues. Here the CDR3 reads CASSLFSDSVGSPLHF. The CDR3, as DNA: TGCGCCAGCAGCTTGTTTTCGGACTCCGTTGGGTCACCCCTCCACTTT.

The J gene is TRBJ2-1, the V gene TRBV2, with 9 bases matching TRBD2. The V gene's germline CDR1 is SNHLY and CDR2 FYNNEI. CDR3 length: 15 amino acids. The V gene end was trimmed by 5 bases and the J gene end by 1 base; junction bases not matched to a gene: 3. CDR3 amino acids: CASSFSGGSYNEQFF. Here the CDR3 DNA reads TGTGCCAGCAGTTTTAGCGGGGGATCCTACAATGAGCAGTTCTTC.

This clone was counted only a few times. The chain employs TRBV18 and TRBJ1-1; no definite D call. The germline CDR1 and CDR2 sequences are KGHSH and LQKENI. The CDR3 spans 12 residues. Trimming took 1 base from V and 1 from J, leaving 1 base between them. CDR3 sequence reads: CASSPQNTEAFF. CDR3 sequence (DNA): TGTGCCAGCTCACCACAGAACACTGAAGCTTTCTTT. Complete variable domain (other parts from reference TRBV18 and TRBJ1-1): NAGVMQNPRHLVRRRGQEARLRCSPMKGHSHVYWYRQLPEEGLKFMVYLQKENIIDESGMPKERFSAEFPKEGPSILRIQQVVRGDSAAYFCASSPQNTEAFFGQGTRLTVV.

The CDR3 DNA reads TGTGCCAGCAGTTCCCACAGGGACAGGGCGAGCTCTGGAAACACCATATATTTT. Translation: CASSSHRDRASSGNTIYF. V gene TRBV28 combines with J gene TRBJ1-3; 9 bases agree with TRBD1. With V trimmed by 4 bases and J by 0 bases, 10 bases remained unmatched. Germline assignment: CDR1 MDHEN and CDR2 SYDVKM. This CDR3 has 18 amino acids.

The V and J genes are TRBV29-1 and TRBJ2-7, with D perhaps matching TRBD2 (6 bases). Trimming stripped 6 bases from V and 0 bases from J, with 15 bases between. This CDR3 has 14 residues. CDR1 and CDR2 from the germline V gene are SQVTM and ANQGSEA. The CDR3 DNA is TGCAGCGTAATAAGGGACTGGGACTCCTACGAGCAGTACTTC. Translated: CSVIRDWDSYEQYF.

The chain combines TRBV2 with TRBJ1-1; D gene ambiguous. This CDR3 spans 14 amino acids. From germline, CDR1 is SNHLY and CDR2 FYNNEI. V lost 4 bases to trimming and J lost 4 bases, with 13 bases between them. The CDR3 region is CASSVSRSGTEAFF. The CDR3 coding sequence is TGTGCCAGCAGTGTAAGCAGATCAGGCACTGAAGCTTTCTTT.

This clone came up once. The chain joins TRBV6-1 to TRBJ2-1; tentative D call: TRBD2 (7 bases). Trimming took 7 bases from V and 10 from J, leaving 23 bases between them. The CDR3 extends over 15 amino acids. CDR1 is MNHNS, CDR2 SASEGT, per germline. This CDR3 reads CASIARGRGGAEQFF. The CDR3 coding sequence is TGTGCCAGCATCGCTCGGGGGAGGGGGGGTGCCGAGCAGTTCTTC.

The chain has TRBV30 and TRBJ1-5, with D tentatively TRBD1 (5 bases). The CDR3 covers 14 residues. From germline, CDR1 is GTSNPN and CDR2 SVGIG (reference sequence). The V and J ends lost 0 bases and 7 bases respectively, with 13 bases between them. The DNA for the CDR3 is TGTGCCTGGAGTGTAAGTTCAGGGAGCCAGCCCCAGCATTTT. Translation gives CAWSVSSGSQPQHF. The full variable domain, with the rest looked up from reference TRBV30 and TRBJ1-5, is SQTIHQWPATLVQPVGSPLSLECTVEGTSNPNLYWYRQAAGRGLQLLFYSVGIGQISSEVPQNLSASRPQDRQFILSSKKLLLSDSGFYLCAWSVSSGSQPQHFGDGTRLSIL.

V is TRBV7-6 and J is TRBJ2-7; 10 bases are a match to TRBD1. CDR1 and CDR2 (germline): SGHVS, FNYEAQ. This CDR3 spans 15 amino acids. Germline trimming cut 1 base from V and 2 bases from J; bases unmatched to any gene: 2. In DNA form, the CDR3 reads TGTGCCAGCAGCTTAGGGGACAGGGGAGCCTACGAGCAGTACTTC. This translates into CASSLGDRGAYEQYF.